Below are 14 T cell receptor beta chains sequenced from a single sample in a study of shared clonotypes between healthy human individuals. Clones were read by immunoSEQ multiplex PCR, and TCRdb kept only the in-frame ones, dropping some. Of over 2 million clones detected, 80% to 95% appear once; the ten largest clones hold about 0.41%. The specimen was naive CD4+ T cells from PBMCs. The subset: CD45RA+ positively selected. These TCRs come from a man between 18 and 29 years old in good health. Some clones in this sample may be carry-over from other donors' samples.

The rearrangement joins TRBV5-4 to TRBJ2-1; D possibly corresponds to TRBD2 (6 bases). V lost 4 bases to trimming and J lost 0 bases, with 11 bases between them. The CDR3 sequence is 15 residues long. From germline, CDR1 is SGHNT and CDR2 YYREEE (reference sequence). CDR3 amino acids: CASSPSSASYNEQFF. DNA of the CDR3: TGTGCCAGCAGCCCCTCTAGCGCCTCCTACAATGAGCAGTTCTTC.

This clone occurred a few times. The sample has other DNA sequences that encode this CDR3 too. V is TRBV5-1 and J is TRBJ2-5; no clear D. The CDR3 is made up of 13 amino acids. CDR1 and CDR2 (germline): SGHRS, YFSETQ. The germline V and J ends were trimmed by 1 base and 1 base, with 5 bases remaining between them. CDR3 sequence: CASSLTVQETQYF. The CDR3 DNA sequence: TGCGCCAGCAGCTTGACAGTCCAAGAGACCCAGTACTTC.

The V call is TRBV5-1, the J call TRBJ2-5, with D unclear. The ends were cut back, 4 bases at V and 5 bases at J, with 12 bases in the middle. This CDR3 region has 13 residues. Germline V gene data show CDR1 as SGHRS and CDR2 as YFSETQ. The CDR3 sequence: CASSGDDGETQYF. CDR3 DNA: TGCGCCAGCAGCGGAGACGATGGGGAGACCCAGTACTTC.

The chain links TRBV6-5 to TRBJ1-2; the D is unclear. This CDR3 contains 14 residues. Germline V lookup: CDR1 MNHEY, CDR2 SVGAGI. V shed 6 bases and J shed 1 base, with 12 bases lying between them. The CDR3 region is CASRPQYLNYGYTF. In nucleotides, the CDR3 is TGTGCCAGCAGACCCCAGTATCTTAACTATGGCTACACCTTC.

The chain's CDR3 is CASSWDSSGNTIYF. CDR3 nucleotides: TGCGCCAGCAGTTGGGACAGCTCTGGAAACACCATATATTTT. The V gene is TRBV10-2, the J gene TRBJ1-3; 7 bases fit TRBD1. This CDR3 has 14 amino acids. Germline V gives CDR1 WSHSY, CDR2 SAAADI. Losses at the gene ends were 5 bases for V and 0 bases for J; bases not matched to a gene: 1.

This chain links TRBV28 with TRBJ2-1, with TRBD2 identical over 8 bases. V gave up 8 bases and J gave up 3 bases; unmatched junction bases: 6. CDR3 length: 14 amino acids. CDR1 is MDHEN and CDR2 is SYDVKM in the germline V gene. CDR3 residues: CASLSGDIYNEQFF. CDR3 coding DNA: TGTGCCAGCCTTAGCGGGGACATCTACAATGAGCAGTTCTTC.

The V gene is TRBV27, the J gene TRBJ1-4; perhaps TRBD1 as D (6 bases). This CDR3 is 15 amino acids long. V gave up 5 bases and J gave up 0 bases, with 10 bases separating them. Germline values: CDR1 MNHEY, CDR2 SMNVEV (reference sequence). The CDR3 reads CASSRGGATNEKLFF. As DNA, the CDR3 is TGTGCCAGCAGTAGGGGGGGGGCAACTAATGAAAAACTGTTTTTT.

V and J are TRBV15 and TRBJ2-7, with 8 bases fitting TRBD1. Trimming removed 9 bases from V and 0 bases from J; junction bases left unmatched: 7. CDR3 length equals 14 residues. Per germline, CDR1 LNHNV and CDR2 YYDKDF (reference sequence). The CDR3 coding sequence is TGTGCCACGGGACGGGACAGGTCCTCCTACGAGCAGTACTTC. Its protein product is CATGRDRSSYEQYF.

This sequence joins TRBV29-1 and TRBJ2-1, with D perhaps matching TRBD2 (5 bases). CDR1 and CDR2 from the germline V gene are SQVTM and ANQGSEA. Between the trimmed V and J ends, which lost 7 bases and 9 bases, there was a span of 13 bases. This CDR3 is 11 amino acids long. The CDR3 here is CSGERYAEQFF. The CDR3, as DNA: TGCAGCGGGGAGCGTTACGCTGAGCAGTTCTTC.

The CDR3 DNA reads as TGTGCCAGCAGCGCGGTCAATGAGCAGTTCTTC. Translation: CASSAVNEQFF. The chain is built from TRBV28 and TRBJ2-1; D unresolved. V shed 6 bases and J shed 6 bases, with 6 bases lying between them. Germline V lookup: CDR1 MDHEN, CDR2 SYDVKM. CDR3 length: 11 residues.

To note about this clone: Different DNA sequences within this sample yield the same CDR3. The chain's CDR3 is CASSSGQSYNEQFF. DNA of the CDR3: TGTGCCAGCAGTTCGGGACAGTCCTACAATGAGCAGTTCTTC. V gene TRBV27 combines with J gene TRBJ2-1; 7 nucleotides agree with TRBD1. CDR1 and CDR2 (germline): MNHEY, SMNVEV (reference sequence). V lost 4 bases to trimming and J lost 1 base; unmatched junction nucleotides: 1. The CDR3 runs 14 residues.

The V gene is TRBV14, the J gene TRBJ2-6; D is uncertain. There are 16 residues in the CDR3. The V end was cut by 1 base, the J end by 0 bases, with 7 bases between. The germline CDR1 and CDR2 sequences are SGHDN and FVKESK. CDR3 region: CASSQVFHSGANVLTF. The CDR3 nucleotides read TGTGCCAGCAGCCAAGTTTTCCACTCTGGGGCCAACGTCCTGACTTTC.

The sample holds a few counts of this clone. The chain recombines TRBV5-4 with TRBJ1-1, with D unclear. The CDR3 runs 15 residues. CDR1 is SGHNT, CDR2 YYREEE, per germline (reference sequence). Trimming shortened V by 0 bases and J by 0 bases, and 9 bases separated the two germline ends. The CDR3: CASSLEGQVNTEAFF. The CDR3, as DNA: TGTGCCAGCAGCTTGGAGGGCCAAGTGAACACTGAAGCTTTCTTT. The full variable domain, rest sourced from reference TRBV5-4 and TRBJ1-1, is ETGVTQSPTHLIKTRGQQVTLRCSSQSGHNTVSWYQQALGQGPQFIFQYYREEENGRGNFPPRFSGLQFPNYSSELNVNALELDDSALYLCASSLEGQVNTEAFFGQGTRLTVV.

On this clone itself: In the same sample, other DNA sequences code for this CDR3. V is TRBV19 and J is TRBJ1-1, with no clear D. The CDR3 loop spans 13 amino acids. V lost 5 bases and J lost 0, with 7 bases in between. The V gene's germline CDR1 is LNHDA and CDR2 SQIVND (reference sequence). In DNA, the CDR3 is TGTGCCAGTAGTTCCAACTTGAACACTGAAGCTTTCTTT. Protein product: CASSSNLNTEAFF.